This is a list of T cell receptor beta chains from one sample in a study of graft-versus-host responses after intestinal transplantation. TCRdb's table, derived via immunoSEQ multiplex PCR, lists solely in-frame clones and lacks some. Among more than 100,000 clones listed, 90% to 95% were seen once. These TCRs are of unknown antigen specificity. Specimen: unstimulated CD4+ T cells sorted from spleen or lymph node cells, collected before intestinal transplant. The receptors were gathered from a human donor who received an intestinal transplant. CDR3s include the opening cysteine and the closing phenylalanine or tryptophan. A D gene is named only where the DNA matches it firmly. Size tells how often a clone was seen (once, few, many) or the class of an expanded clone, and some rows leave it out.

>.|TRBV9|.|TRBJ2-1
TGTGCCAGCAGCGGGGTTTGGGATGAGCAGTTCTTC
CASSGVWDEQFF
>.|TRBV19|TRBD1|TRBJ1-5
TGTGCCAGTAGTGTTTGGACAGGAATGAGACAGCCCCAGCATTTT
CASSVWTGMRQPQHF
>.|TRBV25-1|TRBD1|TRBJ1-4
TGTGCCAGTAGACAGGGTAGAAGTAATGAAAAACTGTTTTTT
CASRQGRSNEKLFF
>.|TRBV25-1|.|TRBJ1-4
TGTGCCAGCAGTGGGGTGTCGTTTAGTGAAAAACTGTTTTTT
CASSGVSFSEKLFF
>.|TRBV18|TRBD2|TRBJ2-1
TGTGCCAGCTCACAGTTAACGCGGGGGTCGAGCTCCTACAATGAGCAGTTCTTC
CASSQLTRGSSSYNEQFF
>.|TRBV2|TRBD1|TRBJ2-2
TGTGCCAGCAAGGGGCTACAGGGGCGCCCCGGGGAGCTGTTTTTT
CASKGLQGRPGELFF
>.|TRBV2|TRBD2|TRBJ2-1
TGTGCCAGCAGGCGGGAGACCTACAATGAGCAGTTCTTC
CASRRETYNEQFF
>.|TRBV7-6|TRBD1|TRBJ2-1
TGTGCCAGCAGCCCGCAGGGGGCAATAAATGAGCAGTTCTTC
CASSPQGAINEQFF
>once|TRBV7-2|.|TRBJ2-1
TGTGCCAGCAGCTTAGTAGCTGTCCGGGATAGTGAGCAGTTCTTC
CASSLVAVRDSEQFF
>.|TRBV23-1|.|TRBJ2-1
TGCGCCAGTCCTCGCGCGCATTCGGACCGGGTAGGTGAGCAGTTCTTC
CASPRAHSDRVGEQFF
>.|TRBV10-1|TRBD1|TRBJ2-7
TGCGCCAGCAGTGGGATCCAGGGGGCCTACGAGCAGTACTTC
CASSGIQGAYEQYF
>.|TRBV19|TRBD2|TRBJ2-3
TGTGCCAGTAGTATATCCCCCCCTGGGCGGGGGGGAGCAGATACGCAGTATTTT
CASSISPPGRGGADTQYF
>.|TRBV27|.|TRBJ1-3
TGTGCCAGCAGTTTAGTGGGGGGAGACACCATATATTTT
CASSLVGGDTIYF
>.|TRBV28|TRBD2|TRBJ2-5
TGTGCCAGCAGTTCGGGAAACTTAGCGGGAGGAGAGACCCAGTACTTC
CASSSGNLAGGETQYF
>.|TRBV6-5|TRBD1|TRBJ1-2
TGTGCCAGCAGTTACTCGGGGGACAGGGCCTATGGCTACACCTTC
CASSYSGDRAYGYTF
>once|TRBV5-1|.|TRBJ1-2
TGCGCCAGCAGCTTGGGGCAGGACCTTACGATTAACTATGGCTACACCTTC
CASSLGQDLTINYGYTF
>.|TRBV27|TRBD1|TRBJ1-4
TGTGCCAGCAGTTCACAGGGGGCACCGAATGAAAAACTGTTTTTT
CASSSQGAPNEKLFF
>.|TRBV18|TRBD1|TRBJ2-7
TGTGCCAGCTCACCCGTGACAGGGGGCGTAGTTTCCTACGAGCAGTACTTC
CASSPVTGGVVSYEQYF
>.|TRBV30|TRBD2|TRBJ2-7
TGTGCCTGGAAGGCTAGCGGGATATCGGTGAGGATGGACTTC
CAWKASGISVRMDF
>.|TRBV18|.|TRBJ1-1
TGTGCCAGCTCACCAAATTCCAGAGGCACTGAAGCTTTCTTT
CASSPNSRGTEAFF
>.|TRBV6-4|TRBD1|TRBJ2-7
TGTGCCAGCAGCGAAGGGACAGGGAGGCACGAGCAGTACTTC
CASSEGTGRHEQYF
>.|TRBV18|TRBD1|TRBJ2-4
TGTGCCAGCTCACTGACAGGGGAAAACATTCAGTACTTC
CASSLTGENIQYF
>.|TRBV7-9|.|TRBJ1-2
TGTGCCAGCAGCTTCGTTGAGGCACAAGGCTACACCTTC
CASSFVEAQGYTF
>.|TRBV29-1|.|TRBJ1-2
TGCAGCGTTAACGACAAGCACAACTATGGCTACACCTTC
CSVNDKHNYGYTF
>.|TRBV7-9|TRBD2|TRBJ2-7
TGTGCCAGCAGCCCAGTAGCGGGCCCCTACGAGCAGTACTTC
CASSPVAGPYEQYF
>.|TRBV5-4|TRBD1|TRBJ2-7
TGTGCCAGCAGCTCCCGGGACAGTGCCTACGAGCAGTACTTC
CASSSRDSAYEQYF
>.|TRBV11-3|.|TRBJ2-7
TGTGCCAGCAGCCCGGGCCCCGGTAGCGGAGCCTACGAGCAGTACTTC
CASSPGPGSGAYEQYF
>.|TRBV19|TRBD2|TRBJ2-1
TGTGCCAGTAGCACTAGCGGGAGGTCCTACAATGAGCAGTTCTTC
CASSTSGRSYNEQFF